Below, 7 T cell receptor beta chains from the same sample are listed, as sequenced in a study of cytomegalovirus exposure and HLA in healthy donors. Primers: 60 Vbeta forward and 13 Jbeta reverse. Only in-frame clones appear in the TCRdb table, and some are missing; sequencing was by immunoSEQ multiplex PCR. Here the sample spans about 200,000 clones, 76% being singletons. Sequencing was performed on PBMCs. These receptors all come from a young man in good health and CMV-seronegative.

V usage is TRBV30 and J usage is TRBJ2-7, with 11 positions matching TRBD2. Germline V gene lookup returns CDR1 GTSNPN and CDR2 SVGIG (reference sequence). The CDR3 has 15 residues. V shed 2 bases, J shed 3 bases, and the junction held 6 bases outside the gene matches. The chain's CDR3 is CAWSSGLAVYYEQYF. The CDR3 DNA follows: TGTGCCTGGAGTTCGGGACTAGCGGTTTACTACGAGCAGTACTTC.

This chain links TRBV6-4 with TRBJ2-3, with 8 bases matching TRBD1. After removal of 8 bases from V and 0 bases from J, the junction contained 7 bases not matched to a gene. In germline, CDR1 is MRHNA, CDR2 SNTAGT. The CDR3 has 15 residues. The CDR3 reads CASSTGGGSTDTQYF. CDR3 in DNA: TGTGCCAGCTCAACAGGGGGAGGCAGCACAGATACGCAGTATTTT.

The genes are TRBV6-5 and TRBJ1-5; 7 bases match TRBD1. Trimming took 7 bases from V and 7 from J; bases not matched to a gene: 7. Looked up from germline, CDR1 is MNHEY and CDR2 is SVGAGI. The CDR3 is 13 amino acids. This CDR3 reads CASTPPGGQPQHF. CDR3 nucleotide sequence: TGTGCCAGCACCCCACCAGGGGGACAGCCCCAGCATTTT.

The chain has TRBV4-1 and TRBJ2-7; D is unclear. Per the germline V gene, CDR1 is MGHRA and CDR2 is YSYEKL. The CDR3 loop spans 18 amino acids. V lost 0 bases to trimming and J lost 4 bases, with 22 bases between them. The CDR3 here is CASSQDVAYPLNLYEQYF. CDR3 DNA: TGCGCCAGCAGCCAAGATGTGGCATACCCCCTGAACCTGTACGAGCAGTACTTC.

The chain carries TRBV5-1 and TRBJ2-1, with TRBD2 matching 10 bases. Germline CDR1 and CDR2: SGHRS and YFSETQ. The J segment lost 7 bases and the V segment lost 4 bases, leaving 14 bases of the junction unmatched. The CDR3 has 17 amino acids. The CDR3 DNA is TGCGCCAGCAGCCCTGCTAGCGGGAGCGTACCGAGTAATGAGCAGTTCTTC. This sequence encodes CASSPASGSVPSNEQFF.

The V and J genes are TRBV10-2 and TRBJ1-5, with D perhaps matching TRBD1 (6 bases). Germline V lookup: CDR1 WSHSY, CDR2 SAAADI. Trimming removed 6 bases at V and 6 bases at J, with 12 bases between. This CDR3 region has 13 residues. CDR3 DNA sequence: TGCGCCAGCAGCCAGGGGCTGATTCAGCCCCAGCATTTT. Translated, it gives CASSQGLIQPQHF.

The V call is TRBV30, the J call TRBJ1-5, with 9 bases identical to TRBD1. The junction had 5 bases not matched to a gene; V was cut back by 5 bases and J by 0 bases. Germline lookup yields CDR1 GTSNPN and CDR2 SVGIG (reference sequence). The CDR3 is made up of 15 amino acids. Written as DNA, the CDR3 is TGTGCCTGGGGAGACAGGGGGAGTAGCAATCAGCCCCAGCATTTT. Protein: CAWGDRGSSNQPQHF.